This T cell receptor beta chain was recorded in a study of blood T cell repertoires in COVID-19. Ages ranged from about 18 to 89 years, with residence in 20 to 30 US areas. Which cohort a participant joined came from the clinical history participants gave. Germline CDR1 reads LNHDA; CDR2 reads SQIVND (reference sequence). V lost 3 bases to trimming and J lost 12 bases; unmatched junction nucleotides: 7. The CDR3 is 13 residues long. The assay was immunoSEQ multiplex PCR, and TCRdb's table has in-frame clones only and misses some. The table records roughly 420,000 clones, 88% of them present only once.

This clonotype originated in a young woman with acute COVID-19. V gene TRBV19 combines with J gene TRBJ2-1; 8 bases are a match to TRBD1. The sequenced sample was PBMCs or T cells enriched from blood (not recorded which). CDR3 coding DNA: TGTGCCAGTAGTATGGGTGACAGGGGTAGGCAGTTCTTC. Translated: CASSMGDRGRQFF.